This TCR beta chain was profiled in a study of blood T cell repertoires in COVID-19. TCRdb's table, derived via immunoSEQ multiplex PCR, lists solely in-frame clones and lacks some. The sample includes about 110,000 clones, about three quarters of them seen just once. Note on this clone: At the DNA level, this CDR3 is encoded by other sequences in the same sample as well.

Input material: peripheral blood. The TCR originated in a woman between 40 and 50 years old with acute or convalescent COVID-19.

The CDR3 nucleotides are TGTGCCAGCAGCACCTCGGGGGCGGGGGGGGAGACCCAGTACTTC. This sequence encodes CASSTSGAGGETQYF. The chain carries TRBV3-1 (or the pseudogene TRBV3-2) and TRBJ2-5, with 9 bases fitting TRBD2. Germline assignment: CDR1 LGHDT and CDR2 YNNKEL (reference sequence). There are 15 residues in the CDR3. Trimming took 5 bases from V and 5 from J; bases not matched to a gene: 9.